Here is one T cell receptor beta chain with its context. Authors of the study amplified TCR beta CDR3 regions from RNA transcripts. First-round RT-PCR with HTBI primers amplified the TCR CDR3 region. One entry per CDR3 protein, called by TCRdb with MiXCR from the multiplex PCR reads. In the table there are hundreds of thousands of distinct CDR3 sequences, under 60% of which are singletons. These data are taken from a study of T cells in Graves' hyperthyroidism and ophthalmopathy. The TCR was taken from a woman younger than 35 with Graves' hyperthyroidism. The sample comprised peripheral blood or thyroid tissue (not recorded which).

For the CDR3, the DNA is TGTGCCAGCAGCGGCCCAGGGACCTACGAGCAGTACTTC. This translates into CASSGPGTYEQYF. J is TRBJ2-7 and V is TRBV6-5; the D gene is possibly TRBD1 (5 bases). Trimming shortened V by 6 bases and J by 2 bases, and 11 bases separated the two germline ends. Germline assignment: CDR1 MNHEY and CDR2 SVGAGI. The CDR3 spans 13 residues.